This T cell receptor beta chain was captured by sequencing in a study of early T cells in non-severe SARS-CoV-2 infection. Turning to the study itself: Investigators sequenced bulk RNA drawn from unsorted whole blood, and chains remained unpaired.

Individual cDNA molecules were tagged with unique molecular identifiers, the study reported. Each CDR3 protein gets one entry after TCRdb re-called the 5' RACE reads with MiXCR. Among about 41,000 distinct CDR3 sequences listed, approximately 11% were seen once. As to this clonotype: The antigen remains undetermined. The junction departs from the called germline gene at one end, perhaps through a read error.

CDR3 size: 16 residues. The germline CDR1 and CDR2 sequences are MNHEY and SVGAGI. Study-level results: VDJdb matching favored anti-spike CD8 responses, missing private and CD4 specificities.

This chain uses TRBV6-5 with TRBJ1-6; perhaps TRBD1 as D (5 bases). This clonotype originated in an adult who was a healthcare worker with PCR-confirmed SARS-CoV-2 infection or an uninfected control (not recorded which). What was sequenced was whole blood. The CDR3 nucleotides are TGTGCCAGCAGTTCCCGTACCGGGACGGCTAATTCACCCATCCACTTT. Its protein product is CASSSRTGTANSPIHF.